Presented here are 29 T cell receptor beta chains from one specimen sequenced in a study of T cells after yellow fever vaccination. Via MiXCR, TCRdb re-called the 5' RACE reads, giving one row per CDR3 protein. The sample records roughly 170,000 distinct CDR3 sequences, about 6% being singletons. Sequenced here: CD4+ T cells sorted from PBMCs, sampled on the day of the first yellow fever vaccination. These receptors all stem from a man between 18 and 35 years old who received the YFV17D yellow fever vaccine.

At least ten counts were recorded for this clonotype. The chain carries TRBV29-1 and TRBJ2-3, with no clear D. The CDR3 is 12 amino acids. Between the trimmed V and J ends, which lost 3 bases and 0 bases, there was a span of 4 bases. CDR1 and CDR2 (germline): SQVTM, ANQGSEA. This CDR3 reads CSVDGSTDTQYF. The CDR3 coding sequence is TGCAGCGTTGACGGTAGCACAGATACGCAGTATTTT.

In this sample, this clonotype turned up many times. V and J are TRBV7-9 and TRBJ1-1; D is unresolved. V was trimmed by 4 bases and J by 1 base, leaving 7 bases between them. This CDR3 region has 13 residues. Per the germline V gene, CDR1 is SEHNR and CDR2 is FQNEAQ (reference sequence). As DNA, the CDR3 is TGTGCCAGCAGCTCAGTCGGGAACACTGAAGCTTTCTTT. Translation gives CASSSVGNTEAFF.

This clonotype was seen many times. The chain recombines TRBV21-1 with TRBJ2-7; the D call in the table, TRBD1, was not verified against the DNA. TRBV21-1 is a documented pseudogene. The CDR3 extends over 17 amino acids. CDR3 region: CASSSLLGRRSSYEQYV. CDR3 DNA: TGTGCCAGCAGCTCCCTGTTGGGGCGGCGCAGCTCCTACGAGCAGTACGTC.

As to this clonotype: A clone one base away is much larger, so this may be a read error. CDR3 nucleotide sequence: TGTGCCAGCATCTTGCTGGGGACTGAAGCTTTCTTT. This codes for CASILLGTEAFF. The chain recombines TRBV7-9 with TRBJ1-1; D is unresolved. This CDR3 has 12 residues. The germline V gene has CDR1 SEHNR and CDR2 FQNEAQ (reference sequence). Trimming took off 7 bases at V and 5 bases at J, with 11 bases between the two ends. The whole variable domain, remainder taken from reference TRBV7-9 and TRBJ1-1, is DTGVSQNPRHKITKRGQNVTFRCDPISEHNRLYWYRQTLGQGPEFLTYFQNEAQLEKSRLLSDRFSAERPKGSFSTLEIQRTEQGDSAMYLCASILLGTEAFFGQGTRLTVV.

This clonotype was seen ten or more times. This chain uses TRBV6-5 with TRBJ2-1; possible D gene TRBD1, 6 bases. Germline assignment: CDR1 MNHEY and CDR2 SVGAGI. The CDR3 has 17 amino acids. Trimming cost V 5 bases and J 5 bases, with 22 bases left between them. CDR3 in DNA: TGTGCCAGCAGTGCCCGAGTAACAGGGAATAGACACAATGAGCAGTTCTTC. Protein: CASSARVTGNRHNEQFF.

This clonotype was counted between two and nine times. This chain uses TRBV6-5 with TRBJ2-1; possibly TRBD2 for D (6 bases). V lost 7 bases and J lost 2, with 18 bases in between. The length of the CDR3 is 16 residues. Germline-derived CDR1 and CDR2 are MNHEY and SVGAGI. For the CDR3, the DNA is TGTGCCAGCACCCCGTCCGGGACTGGGCCCTACAATGAGCAGTTCTTC. As protein: CASTPSGTGPYNEQFF.

About this clonotype: It may be a read error: a sequence one base away is much more abundant. The chain joins TRBV27 to TRBJ2-3, with TRBD2 matching over 7 bases. Looked up from germline, CDR1 is MNHEY and CDR2 is SMNVEV (reference sequence). This CDR3 is built from 15 residues. V lost 5 bases to trimming and J lost 7 bases; unmatched junction nucleotides: 12. The CDR3 DNA reads TGTGCCAGCAGTGGATGGACTAGAGGACCCAATACGCAGTATTTT. Encoded protein: CASSGWTRGPNTQYF.

This clonotype was detected many times. This chain uses TRBV21-1 with TRBJ2-2; TRBD2, the table's D call, was not compared with the DNA. TRBV21-1 is deemed a pseudogene. This CDR3 has 16 residues. The CDR3 is CASSKASSGGTGELFF. The CDR3 nucleotides read TGTGCCAGCAGCAAAGCTTCTAGCGGGGGAACCGGGGAGCTGTTTTTT.

This clonotype occurred many times. The rearrangement uses TRBV6-2 or TRBV6-3 and TRBJ2-7, with unresolved D. The length of the CDR3 is 12 residues. CDR1 MNHEY and CDR2 SVGEGT come from the germline V gene. V was pared by 4 bases and J by 3 bases, with 7 bases between. The CDR3 loop reads CASSLDGYEQYV. CDR3 DNA sequence: TGTGCCAGCAGTTTGGACGGCTACGAGCAGTACGTC.

The chain joins TRBV5-1 to TRBJ1-2, with D possibly matching TRBD1 (5 bases). Trimming removed 1 base at V and 2 bases at J, with 9 bases between. The CDR3 loop spans 14 amino acids. The V gene's germline CDR1 is SGHRS and CDR2 YFSETQ. The CDR3 region has the DNA TGCGCCAGCAGCTTGTTCACAGGCAACTATGGCTACACCTTC. Its translation is CASSLFTGNYGYTF. Based on the CDR3 plus reference TRBV5-1 and TRBJ1-2, the full variable domain is KAGVTQTPRYLIKTRGQQVTLSCSPISGHRSVSWYQQTPGQGLQFLFEYFSETQRNKGNFPGRFSGRQFSNSRSEMNVSTLELGDSALYLCASSLFTGNYGYTFGSGTRLTVV.

This clonotype was seen repeatedly, ten times or more. CDR3 coding DNA: TGTGCCAGCAGTTTGAGTATGGGACTAGAAGAGACCCAGTACTTC. It codes for CASSLSMGLEETQYF. The J gene is TRBJ2-5, the V gene TRBV6-5; 8 positions match TRBD2. The CDR3 consists of 15 residues. Germline-derived CDR1 and CDR2 are MNHEY and SVGAGI. V was clipped by 4 bases and J by 3 bases; unmatched bases: 7.

The chain recombines TRBV19 with TRBJ2-3; no clear D gene. Trimming left V 2 bases short and J 6 bases short, with 12 bases between. The CDR3 runs 14 residues. CDR1 and CDR2 (germline): LNHDA, SQIVND (reference sequence). The CDR3: CASSISGASDTQYF. CDR3 DNA sequence: TGTGCCAGTAGTATATCCGGAGCGTCGGATACGCAGTATTTT.

This clonotype turned up a few times. The chain couples TRBV20-1 to TRBJ1-6, with D perhaps TRBD1 (6 bases). Trimming left V 3 bases short and J 8 bases short, with 17 bases between. The CDR3 extends over 15 amino acids. Germline lookup yields CDR1 DFQATT and CDR2 SNEGSKA (reference sequence). CDR3 loop: CSASLADQGYSPLHF. CDR3 sequence (DNA): TGCAGTGCTAGCTTAGCCGACCAGGGGTATTCACCCCTCCACTTT.

Remarks on this clonotype: This may be a read error, as it is one base from a much larger clone. This sequence joins TRBV24-1 and TRBJ2-1; unclear D gene. The CDR3 is made up of 11 amino acids. Germline CDR1 KGHDR, CDR2 SFDVKD. The DNA of the CDR3 is TGTGACACCAGTGACCAGAGAGAGCAGTTCTTC. Translating it yields CDTSDQREQFF.

V usage is TRBV18 and J usage is TRBJ2-5; D unresolved. The V end was cut by 6 bases, the J end by 1 base, with 18 bases between. The CDR3 has 16 amino acids. Germline CDR1 and CDR2: KGHSH and LQKENI. The DNA for the CDR3 is TGTGCCAGCTCTGGTATGGGCACCTCACCCCAAGAGACCCAGTACTTC. This codes for CASSGMGTSPQETQYF.

V gene TRBV18 combines with J gene TRBJ2-7; 8 bases line up with TRBD2. The junction had 6 bases not matched to a gene; V was cut back by 6 bases and J by 5 bases. Germline CDR1 KGHSH, CDR2 LQKENI. This CDR3 has 13 residues. The CDR3 coding sequence is TGTGCCAGCTCCCCATCGGGAGGGAACGAGCAGTACTTC. It codes for CASSPSGGNEQYF.

This clonotype has a count of ten or more. The J gene is TRBJ1-4, the V gene TRBV20-1, with a tentative D call TRBD1 (6 bases). The CDR3 spans 12 residues. V was shortened by 3 bases and J by 8 bases, with 10 bases between the two germline ends. The germline V gene encodes CDR1 DFQATT and CDR2 SNEGSKA (reference sequence). The DNA for the CDR3 is TGCAGTGCTAGCCCGGGGGGCGAAAAACTGTTTTTT. It yields the protein CSASPGGEKLFF.

V is TRBV20-1 and J is TRBJ2-5, with D perhaps matching TRBD1 (6 bases). Germline CDR1 is DFQATT and CDR2 is SNEGSKA (reference sequence). This CDR3 contains 13 residues. Trimming stripped 6 bases from V and 5 bases from J, with 16 bases between. CDR3 nucleotides: TGCAGTGCCCAACCAGGGGATAGGGAGACCCAGTACTTC. Translating it yields CSAQPGDRETQYF.

This clonotype was observed a handful of times. The V and J genes are TRBV14 and TRBJ2-5; D not certain. The V end lost 3 bases, the J end lost 5 bases, and 7 bases lay between the germline ends. The CDR3 is made up of 12 amino acids. Looked up from germline, CDR1 is SGHDN and CDR2 is FVKESK. The CDR3 sequence: CASSHTRETQYF. CDR3 sequence (DNA): TGTGCCAGCAGCCATACGAGGGAGACCCAGTACTTC. The entire variable domain, with the rest obtained from reference TRBV14 and TRBJ2-5, is as follows: EAGVTQFPSHSVIEKGQTVTLRCDPISGHDNLYWYRRVMGKEIKFLLHFVKESKQDESGMPNNRFLAERTGGTYSTLKVQPAELEDSGVYFCASSHTRETQYFGPGTRLLVL.

This clonotype has only a few counts. The chain is built from TRBV4-3 and TRBJ1-4; D unclear. There are 14 residues in the CDR3. Looked up from germline, CDR1 is LGHNA and CDR2 is YSLEER. Trimming cost V 8 bases and J 7 bases, with 17 bases left between them. The CDR3 nucleotides are TGCGCCAGCGGCCGGGAGTCTGACTTTGAAAAACTGTTTTTT. Translation gives CASGRESDFEKLFF.

The sample holds a few counts of this clonotype. CDR3 DNA: TGTGCCAGCAGCCAAGACGGCAGGTCTGGGGCCAACGTCCTGACTTTC. This translates into CASSQDGRSGANVLTF. The chain joins TRBV4-2 to TRBJ2-6; D call uncertain. Trimming shortened V by 0 bases and J by 1 base, and 7 bases separated the two germline ends. The CDR3 is 16 amino acids. Germline values: CDR1 LGHNA, CDR2 YNFKEQ.

There are many counts of this clonotype. The chain links TRBV12-3 or TRBV12-4 to TRBJ1-3; D is ambiguous. CDR3 length equals 15 residues. Between the trimmed V and J ends, which lost 5 bases and 2 bases, there was a span of 13 bases. The CDR3 DNA sequence: TGTGCCAGCAGTCCGGATTCGACTACTGGAAACACCATATATTTT. Its protein is CASSPDSTTGNTIYF.

This clonotype has a count of ten or more. The gene calls are TRBV7-9 and TRBJ1-1; tentative D call: TRBD1 (5 bases). The CDR3 is 13 residues long. V was pared by 8 bases and J by 2 bases, with 12 bases between. From germline, CDR1 is SEHNR and CDR2 FQNEAQ (reference sequence). CDR3 amino acids: CASGHRGNTEAFF. CDR3 coding DNA: TGTGCCAGCGGACACAGAGGCAACACTGAAGCTTTCTTT.

A few counts support this clonotype. The gene calls are TRBV24-1 and TRBJ2-1; a possible D gene is TRBD2 (5 bases). CDR3 length equals 12 residues. Trimming pared 3 bases from V and 8 bases from J, leaving 7 bases between. Germline V gene sequence: CDR1 KGHDR, CDR2 SFDVKD. The CDR3 reads CATSDARDEQFF. As DNA, the CDR3 is TGTGCCACCAGTGATGCGAGGGATGAGCAGTTCTTC.

The rearrangement joins TRBV7-6 to TRBJ1-3; D is ambiguous. Germline V lookup: CDR1 SGHVS, CDR2 FNYEAQ. Between the trimmed V and J ends, which lost 1 base and 2 bases, there was a span of 6 bases. CDR3 length: 14 residues. The CDR3 sequence: CASSLETAGNTIYF. CDR3 bases: TGTGCCAGCAGCTTAGAAACGGCTGGAAACACCATATATTTT.

This sequence joins TRBV11-1 and TRBJ2-1, with D unresolved. The CDR3 extends over 19 amino acids. Germline V gene lookup returns CDR1 SGHAT and CDR2 FQDESV (reference sequence). The V and J ends lost 5 bases and 4 bases respectively, with 27 bases between them. The DNA for the CDR3 is TGTGCCAGCAGCCTACCTCCGGTGACCGCTGGTGTGGTATACAATGAGCAGTTCTTC. This sequence encodes CASSLPPVTAGVVYNEQFF.

This clonotype was counted a few times. The chain employs TRBV20-1 and TRBJ2-3; possibly TRBD1 for D (5 bases). Germline V lookup: CDR1 DFQATT, CDR2 SNEGSKA (reference sequence). Trimming shortened V by 3 bases and J by 4 bases, and 11 bases separated the two germline ends. This CDR3 comprises 13 residues. The CDR3 protein is CSARRQGSDTQYF. Here the CDR3 DNA reads TGCAGTGCTAGGAGGCAGGGTTCAGATACGCAGTATTTT.

In this sample, this clonotype turned up a few times. The CDR3 loop is CATSRDLGGQRQETQYF. Written as DNA, the CDR3 is TGTGCCACCAGCAGAGATTTAGGCGGACAGAGGCAAGAGACCCAGTACTTC. The chain uses TRBV15 and TRBJ2-5, with D perhaps TRBD1 (6 bases). Trimming shortened V by 0 bases and J by 2 bases, and 16 bases separated the two germline ends. This CDR3 spans 17 amino acids. Per germline, CDR1 LNHNV and CDR2 YYDKDF (reference sequence).

This clonotype was recorded at least ten times. The gene calls are TRBV6-1 and TRBJ2-1, with 7 bases fitting TRBD2. V shed 6 bases, J shed 3 bases, and the junction held 14 bases outside the gene matches. The CDR3 sequence is 17 residues long. Germline lookup yields CDR1 MNHNS and CDR2 SASEGT. Here the CDR3 DNA reads TGTGCCAGCAGCAGTCCTTGGGAGGGCCAAGGCTACAATGAGCAGTTCTTC. Residues: CASSSPWEGQGYNEQFF.